Listed below are T cell receptor beta chains from one sample, sequenced in a study of T cell changes during pregnancy in multiple sclerosis. Sequencing used immunoSEQ multiplex PCR; TCRdb keeps in-frame clones, though not all of them. The table shows about 69,000 clones, with approximately 92% occurring only once. The specimen comprised peripheral blood, sampled in the third trimester of pregnancy. The receptors shown here come from a female donor in good health, enrolled as a control in a pregnancy study. Each CDR3 is given with its conserved first and last residue. The D gene is left open where the match is weak. Size is omitted from some rows. Given values are once, few, many or a class for expanded clones.

v_call: TRBV30
j_call: TRBJ1-2
d_call: TRBD1
clone_size: .
cdr3_nt: TGTGCCTGGAGTCCCGGGACAGGCGCCTATGTTCGCGGCTACACCTTC
cdr3_aa: CAWSPGTGAYVRGYTF

v_call: TRBV18
j_call: TRBJ2-1
d_call: TRBD2
clone_size: once
cdr3_nt: TGTGCCAGCTCTCTCACTAGCGGCTTCGGCAATGAGCAGTTCTTC
cdr3_aa: CASSLTSGFGNEQFF

v_call: TRBV5-1
j_call: TRBJ2-7
d_call: TRBD2
clone_size: .
cdr3_nt: TGCGCCAGCAGCTTGGTAGCGGGAGCCAGCTCCTACGAGCAGTACTTC
cdr3_aa: CASSLVAGASSYEQYF

v_call: TRBV7-9
j_call: TRBJ2-4
d_call: TRBD2
clone_size: .
cdr3_nt: TGTGCCAGCAGCCCAAGTTCATCAGCGGGGATGAACATTCAGTACTTC
cdr3_aa: CASSPSSSAGMNIQYF

v_call: TRBV19
j_call: TRBJ1-6
d_call: .
clone_size: .
cdr3_nt: TGTGCCAGTAGTATAGATCGGGGGAATTCACCCCTCCACTTT
cdr3_aa: CASSIDRGNSPLHF

v_call: TRBV4-1
j_call: TRBJ2-7
d_call: .
clone_size: .
cdr3_nt: TGCGCCAGCAGCCAAGGTGGAGGGCCTTCCTACGAGCAGTACTTC
cdr3_aa: CASSQGGGPSYEQYF

v_call: TRBV7-6
j_call: TRBJ2-1
d_call: TRBD1
clone_size: .
cdr3_nt: TGTGCCAGCAGCTTAAGAATTACGGACAGGGTGGATAATGAGCAGTTCTTC
cdr3_aa: CASSLRITDRVDNEQFF

v_call: TRBV7-2
j_call: TRBJ2-2
d_call: .
clone_size: once
cdr3_nt: TGTGCCAGCAGCTATAACTCGGGTGGCACCGGGGAGCTGTTTTTT
cdr3_aa: CASSYNSGGTGELFF

v_call: TRBV28
j_call: TRBJ1-1
d_call: .
clone_size: .
cdr3_nt: TGTGCCAGCAGTCTGGGACACAGGAACACTGAAGCTTTCTTT
cdr3_aa: CASSLGHRNTEAFF

v_call: TRBV28
j_call: TRBJ2-7
d_call: TRBD1
clone_size: .
cdr3_nt: TGTGCCAGCAGTTCGGGACAGGGGGCCACCTACGAGCAGTACTTC
cdr3_aa: CASSSGQGATYEQYF

v_call: TRBV18
j_call: TRBJ1-4
d_call: .
clone_size: .
cdr3_nt: TGTGCCAGCTCACCACCGGGGGCCAGTGAAAAACTGTTTTTT
cdr3_aa: CASSPPGASEKLFF

v_call: TRBV7-8
j_call: TRBJ2-5
d_call: .
clone_size: .
cdr3_nt: TGTGCCAGCAGCTTAAAGTCGGACATCAGACCGGAGACCCAGTACTTC
cdr3_aa: CASSLKSDIRPETQYF

v_call: TRBV19
j_call: TRBJ1-2
d_call: TRBD1
clone_size: .
cdr3_nt: TGTGCCAGTAGTCTCCGACAGGGGACCTATGGCTACACCTTC
cdr3_aa: CASSLRQGTYGYTF

v_call: TRBV27
j_call: TRBJ2-7
d_call: .
clone_size: .
cdr3_nt: TGTGCCAGCACAAGCAGGGCAAACGAGCAGTACTTC
cdr3_aa: CASTSRANEQYF

v_call: TRBV6-5
j_call: TRBJ1-6
d_call: .
clone_size: .
cdr3_nt: TGTGCCAGCGGCAGGGAGGGTTCACCCCTCCACTTT
cdr3_aa: CASGREGSPLHF

v_call: TRBV7-9
j_call: TRBJ1-1
d_call: .
clone_size: once
cdr3_nt: TGTGCCAGCAGTCCACAGGGGAACACTGAAGCTTTCTTT
cdr3_aa: CASSPQGNTEAFF

v_call: TRBV30
j_call: TRBJ1-2
d_call: TRBD1
clone_size: .
cdr3_nt: TGTGCCTGGGGCCAGGGGGCGCGGGTTTATGGCTACACCTTC
cdr3_aa: CAWGQGARVYGYTF

v_call: TRBV6-6
j_call: TRBJ2-5
d_call: TRBD1
clone_size: .
cdr3_nt: TGTGCCAGCAGTTACTCGAACAGGGGATGGGAGACCCAGTACTTC
cdr3_aa: CASSYSNRGWETQYF

v_call: TRBV6-1
j_call: TRBJ1-5
d_call: .
clone_size: .
cdr3_nt: TGTGCCAGCAGTAAGGAGCGCAATCAGCCCCAGCATTTT
cdr3_aa: CASSKERNQPQHF

v_call: TRBV6-1
j_call: TRBJ2-5
d_call: .
clone_size: .
cdr3_nt: TGTGCCAGCGATAAGGGCAGGGTAGGCCAAGAGACCCAGTACTTC
cdr3_aa: CASDKGRVGQETQYF

v_call: TRBV7-2
j_call: TRBJ2-7
d_call: .
clone_size: few
cdr3_nt: TGTGCCAGCAGCTTCATTGGCGGGGCCAGCTCCTACGAGCAGTACTTC
cdr3_aa: CASSFIGGASSYEQYF

v_call: TRBV19
j_call: TRBJ2-1
d_call: .
clone_size: .
cdr3_nt: TGTGCCAGTAGAGGAGATTACAATGAGCAGTTCTTC
cdr3_aa: CASRGDYNEQFF

v_call: TRBV20-1
j_call: TRBJ1-2
d_call: .
clone_size: .
cdr3_nt: TGCAGTGCTAGAGACCCGCAGGGCTACACCTTC
cdr3_aa: CSARDPQGYTF

v_call: TRBV6-1
j_call: TRBJ2-7
d_call: TRBD2
clone_size: .
cdr3_nt: TGTGCCAGCAGTGCCGGGGGGTTGAAGCAGTACTTC
cdr3_aa: CASSAGGLKQYF

v_call: TRBV11-3
j_call: TRBJ2-1
d_call: .
clone_size: few
cdr3_nt: TGTGCCAGCAGCTCCTTTAGGCCAGGGACCTACAATGAGCAGTTCTTC
cdr3_aa: CASSSFRPGTYNEQFF

v_call: TRBV4-2
j_call: TRBJ1-2
d_call: .
clone_size: few
cdr3_nt: TGTGCCAGCAGCCGGATAGGGACTGAAGGCTACACCTTC
cdr3_aa: CASSRIGTEGYTF

v_call: TRBV5-4
j_call: TRBJ2-1
d_call: .
clone_size: .
cdr3_nt: TGTGCCAGCACCCAGGCGGGTTCCTACAATGAGCAGTTCTTC
cdr3_aa: CASTQAGSYNEQFF

v_call: TRBV5-8
j_call: TRBJ2-1
d_call: TRBD2
clone_size: .
cdr3_nt: TGTGCCAGCAGCTGGCGGGCTAGCGGGGTGAGAAATGAGCAGTTCTTC
cdr3_aa: CASSWRASGVRNEQFF

v_call: TRBV7-9
j_call: TRBJ2-1
d_call: .
clone_size: .
cdr3_nt: TGTGCCAGCAGCTTAGCTTATGGGCTCCAGAGCTCCTACAATGAGCAGTTCTTC
cdr3_aa: CASSLAYGLQSSYNEQFF

v_call: TRBV30
j_call: TRBJ2-5
d_call: .
clone_size: .
cdr3_nt: TGTGCCTGGAGAAAACAACTAGCTGGTGAGCAGTACTTC
cdr3_aa: CAWRKQLAGEQYF

v_call: TRBV5-4
j_call: TRBJ2-3
d_call: .
clone_size: .
cdr3_nt: TGTGCCAGCAGCTTGGGGCTCTCTAGCGATACGCAGTATTTT
cdr3_aa: CASSLGLSSDTQYF

v_call: TRBV18
j_call: TRBJ2-1
d_call: .
clone_size: .
cdr3_nt: TGTGCCAGCTCACCTATTGAGGGAAGCTCCTACAATGAGCAGTTCTTC
cdr3_aa: CASSPIEGSSYNEQFF

v_call: TRBV28
j_call: TRBJ2-2
d_call: TRBD1
clone_size: once
cdr3_nt: TGTGCCAGCAGTTCCTACGGGACAGGGGCGAACACCGGGGAGCTGTTTTTT
cdr3_aa: CASSSYGTGANTGELFF

v_call: TRBV10-3
j_call: TRBJ1-2
d_call: .
clone_size: .
cdr3_nt: TGTGCCATCAGTGACAGGGCCTATGGCTACACCTTC
cdr3_aa: CAISDRAYGYTF

v_call: TRBV5-1
j_call: TRBJ1-2
d_call: TRBD1
clone_size: .
cdr3_nt: TGCGCCAGCAGCTCGGGACAGGGGTTAGGTGGCTACACCTTC
cdr3_aa: CASSSGQGLGGYTF

v_call: TRBV4-3
j_call: TRBJ2-5
d_call: .
clone_size: .
cdr3_nt: TGCGCCAGCAGCCGGGGCAGGGCCCCGGTGAAGAAAGAGACCCAGTACTTC
cdr3_aa: CASSRGRAPVKKETQYF

v_call: TRBV4-2
j_call: TRBJ2-1
d_call: TRBD2
clone_size: .
cdr3_nt: TGTGCCAGCAGCCTCCGGGGGGACAATGAGCAGTTCTTC
cdr3_aa: CASSLRGDNEQFF

v_call: TRBV27
j_call: TRBJ2-3
d_call: TRBD2
clone_size: .
cdr3_nt: TGTGCCAGCAGTCGGGGCGGGAGGTCAACTAGCACAGATACGCAGTATTTT
cdr3_aa: CASSRGGRSTSTDTQYF

v_call: TRBV20-1
j_call: TRBJ1-2
d_call: .
clone_size: once
cdr3_nt: TGCAGTGCTGCGCAGGGTTTTGGCTACACCTTC
cdr3_aa: CSAAQGFGYTF

v_call: TRBV5-1
j_call: TRBJ2-3
d_call: .
clone_size: once
cdr3_nt: TGCGCCAGCAGGGTGGGGGGACCTATCACAGATACGCAGTATTTT
cdr3_aa: CASRVGGPITDTQYF

v_call: TRBV10-3
j_call: TRBJ1-1
d_call: .
clone_size: .
cdr3_nt: TGTGCCATCAGTACAGGGTCGAACACTGAAGCTTTCTTT
cdr3_aa: CAISTGSNTEAFF

v_call: TRBV7-3
j_call: TRBJ2-5
d_call: TRBD2
clone_size: .
cdr3_nt: TGTGCCAGCAGCTTGGGGACTAGCGGGGGGGTTGAGACCCAGTACTTC
cdr3_aa: CASSLGTSGGVETQYF

v_call: TRBV27
j_call: TRBJ2-2
d_call: .
clone_size: .
cdr3_nt: TGTGCCAGCAGCGTCCAGTGGCCCAACAGGAGACCTAGCACCGGGGAGCTGTTTTTT
cdr3_aa: CASSVQWPNRRPSTGELFF

v_call: TRBV7-3
j_call: TRBJ1-1
d_call: TRBD1
clone_size: .
cdr3_nt: TGTGCCAGCAGCTCCAGGGGGACCGCTGAAGCTTTCTTT
cdr3_aa: CASSSRGTAEAFF

v_call: TRBV2
j_call: TRBJ2-5
d_call: TRBD2
clone_size: .
cdr3_nt: TGTGCCAGCTCCGGGGGGGCCGGAGAGACCCAGTACTTC
cdr3_aa: CASSGGAGETQYF

v_call: TRBV27
j_call: TRBJ1-4
d_call: .
clone_size: .
cdr3_nt: TGTGCCAGCAAGTCGGGGGGCAGACCTAATGAAAAACTGTTTTTT
cdr3_aa: CASKSGGRPNEKLFF

v_call: TRBV18
j_call: TRBJ2-2
d_call: TRBD2
clone_size: once
cdr3_nt: TGTGCCAGCTCACCTTCTCGGAGCGGGGTGAACACCGGGGAGCTGTTTTTT
cdr3_aa: CASSPSRSGVNTGELFF

v_call: TRBV5-1
j_call: TRBJ2-3
d_call: TRBD2
clone_size: .
cdr3_nt: TGCGCCAGCAGCTTAGGACTAGCGGGGGCCACAGATACGCAGTATTTT
cdr3_aa: CASSLGLAGATDTQYF

v_call: TRBV6-5
j_call: TRBJ1-2
d_call: .
clone_size: .
cdr3_nt: TGTGCCAGCAGGCTGGGCCGAGAACCCTATGGCTACACCTTC
cdr3_aa: CASRLGREPYGYTF

v_call: TRBV6-5
j_call: TRBJ2-5
d_call: .
clone_size: .
cdr3_nt: TGTGCCAGCAGTTACTCTGGGGCCCTCCAAGAGACCCAGTACTTC
cdr3_aa: CASSYSGALQETQYF

v_call: TRBV28
j_call: TRBJ1-3
d_call: TRBD1
clone_size: once
cdr3_nt: TGTGCCAGCAGCCCACTAGGGGGGACAGTGGGCTCTGGAAACACCATATATTTT
cdr3_aa: CASSPLGGTVGSGNTIYF